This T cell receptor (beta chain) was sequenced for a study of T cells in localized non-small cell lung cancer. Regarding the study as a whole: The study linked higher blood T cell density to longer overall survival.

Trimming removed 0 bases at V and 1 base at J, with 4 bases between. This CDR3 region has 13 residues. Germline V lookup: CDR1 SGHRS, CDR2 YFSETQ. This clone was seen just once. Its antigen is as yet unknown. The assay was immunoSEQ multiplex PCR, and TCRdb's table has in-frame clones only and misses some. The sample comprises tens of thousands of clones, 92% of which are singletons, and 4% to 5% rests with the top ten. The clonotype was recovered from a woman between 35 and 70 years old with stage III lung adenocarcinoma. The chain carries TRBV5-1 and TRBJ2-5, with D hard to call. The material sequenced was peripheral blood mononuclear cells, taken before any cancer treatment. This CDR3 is CASSLDGQETQYF. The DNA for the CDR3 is TGCGCCAGCAGCTTGGACGGCCAAGAGACCCAGTACTTC.